These 21 T cell receptor beta chains were sequenced from one sample in a study of regulatory T cells in long-lasting Graves disease. Time point in this sample: newly diagnosed GD, antithyroid drugs for less than 3 months. Isolated PBMC RNA provided the starting material for the TCR library. For TCR beta, libraries came from iRepertoire HTBI primers and Arm-PCR of CDR3 regions. TCRdb used MiXCR to reprocess the multiplex PCR reads, holding one entry per CDR3 protein. The top ten clones hold approximately 17% of a sample with under 450,000 distinct CDR3 sequences, approximately 10% of them seen once. Separately, the same data were catalogued under a study of T cells in Graves' hyperthyroidism and ophthalmopathy.

Sample: peripheral blood mononuclear cells (PBMCs), taken at new diagnosis, from a patient treated with antithyroid drugs. The receptors were sampled from a woman between 18 and 30 years old with Graves disease.

This clonotype was counted between two and nine times. This chain uses TRBV9 with TRBJ2-5, with TRBD2 identical over 10 bases. The CDR3 has 16 residues. The V segment lost 4 bases and the J segment 3 bases; nucleotides outside the gene matches: 9. Germline CDR1 is SGDLS and CDR2 is YYNGEE. In DNA form, the CDR3 reads TGTGCCAGCAGCCTTACAGCGGGGGGGCGGGAAGAGACCCAGTACTTC. Encoded protein: CASSLTAGGREETQYF.

The chain combines TRBV20-1 with TRBJ2-1; D call uncertain. Deletions cut 0 bases from V and 0 bases from J, with 6 bases between. CDR3 length: 14 residues. Germline values: CDR1 DFQATT, CDR2 SNEGSKA (reference sequence). The DNA of the CDR3 is TGCAGTGCTAGAGACCTGGTCTCCTACAATGAGCAGTTCTTC. Residues: CSARDLVSYNEQFF.

This clonotype was detected many times. The V and J genes are TRBV6-1 and TRBJ2-3, with a tentative D call TRBD2 (5 bases). Germline lookup yields CDR1 MNHNS and CDR2 SASEGT. CDR3 size: 15 residues. The V end lost 5 bases, the J end lost 5 bases, and 17 bases lay between the germline ends. This CDR3 reads CASSRAGDNRDTQYF. The CDR3 DNA reads TGTGCCAGCAGTCGGGCCGGGGATAACAGAGATACGCAGTATTTT.

There are many counts of this clonotype. The chain has TRBV12-3 or TRBV12-4 and TRBJ2-1, with D possibly TRBD2 on 6 matching bases. CDR3 size: 14 residues. V shed 5 bases and J shed 5 bases, with 13 bases lying between them. CDR3 region: CASSVGLPHNEQFF. CDR3 nucleotide sequence: TGTGCCAGCAGTGTAGGACTACCCCACAATGAGCAGTTCTTC.

This clonotype appeared many times. The chain carries TRBV27 and TRBJ2-1, with unresolved D. This CDR3 has 14 amino acids. The germline V gene has CDR1 MNHEY and CDR2 SMNVEV (reference sequence). The V and J ends lost 2 bases and 2 bases respectively, with 7 bases between them. The CDR3 loop is CASSLIGPYNEQFF. For the CDR3, the DNA is TGTGCCAGCAGTTTAATAGGACCCTACAATGAGCAGTTCTTC.

This clonotype appeared many times. V and J are TRBV7-2 and TRBJ2-7; TRBD2 matches at 8 bases. Trimming removed 4 bases from V and 3 bases from J; junction bases left unmatched: 5. The CDR3 runs 14 residues. The V gene's germline CDR1 is SGHTA and CDR2 FQGNSA. CDR3 region: CASSSRTSFYEQYF. CDR3 coding DNA: TGTGCCAGCAGCTCAAGGACTAGCTTCTACGAGCAGTACTTC.

This clonotype was seen a handful of times. This chain joins TRBV29-1 and TRBJ2-5; D remains ambiguous. V lost 4 bases to trimming and J lost 4 bases, with 4 bases between them. This CDR3 spans 10 amino acids. The germline V gene encodes CDR1 SQVTM and CDR2 ANQGSEA. CDR3 sequence reads: CSVGLETQYF. CDR3 DNA sequence: TGCAGCGTTGGGTTAGAGACCCAGTACTTC. Full variable domain (remainder filled in from reference TRBV29-1 and TRBJ2-5): SAVISQKPSRDICQRGTSLTIQCQVDSQVTMMFWYRQQPGQSLTLIATANQGSEATYESGFVIDKFPISRPNLTFSTLTVSNMSPEDSSIYLCSVGLETQYFGPGTRLLVL.

This clonotype was detected a few times. The CDR3 nucleotides read TGTGCCAGCTCACCCCCGGGGATCTCCTACAATGAGCAGTTCTTC. It encodes CASSPPGISYNEQFF. The V call is TRBV18, the J call TRBJ2-1; tentatively, D is TRBD2 (5 bases). The CDR3 spans 15 residues. Trimming took off 3 bases at V and 0 bases at J, with 9 bases between the two ends. Germline V gene lookup returns CDR1 KGHSH and CDR2 LQKENI.

The chain combines TRBV5-1 with TRBJ1-2; 7 bases align to TRBD1. Germline CDR1 and CDR2: SGHRS and YFSETQ. V lost 4 bases to trimming and J lost 4 bases; unmatched junction nucleotides: 13. The CDR3 is 16 amino acids. Here the CDR3 DNA reads TGCGCCAGCAGCCTGTTACAGGGGACCACTACCTATGGCTACACCTTC. Translating gives CASSLLQGTTTYGYTF.

This clonotype was detected ten times or more. V is TRBV6-2 or TRBV6-3 and J is TRBJ2-3; D gene ambiguous. This CDR3 contains 14 residues. In germline, CDR1 is MNHEY, CDR2 SVGEGT. V lost 0 bases, J lost 4 bases, and 8 bases lay in between. The CDR3 DNA reads TGTGCCAGCAGTTACTCTGGTGAGGCAGATACGCAGTATTTT. Its protein product is CASSYSGEADTQYF.

This clonotype was observed at least ten times. V and J are TRBV3-1 and TRBJ1-1, with 9 bases identical to TRBD1. Germline CDR1 LGHDT, CDR2 YNNKEL (reference sequence). The CDR3 has 17 residues. V lost 1 base, J lost 6 bases, and 12 bases stayed unmatched. In nucleotides, the CDR3 is TGTGCCAGCAGCCAAGGGCTGTTAAGGACAGGGGTTCCTGAAGCTTTCTTT. This translates into CASSQGLLRTGVPEAFF.

This clonotype came up many times. The gene calls are TRBV12-3 or TRBV12-4 and TRBJ2-3; 11 bases agree with TRBD2. V lost 5 bases and J lost 5; bases outside the gene matches: 6. The CDR3 runs to 15 residues. In DNA, the CDR3 is TGTGCCAGCAGTATCATAGCGGGAGGGGGAGATACGCAGTATTTT. It specifies CASSIIAGGGDTQYF.

This clonotype was counted between two and nine times. Just one base apart from a much larger clone, this may be a read error. The chain employs TRBV6-1 and TRBJ2-1, with TRBD2 matching 14 bases. The CDR3 is made up of 14 amino acids. The V gene's germline CDR1 is MNHNS and CDR2 SASEGT. V gave up 6 bases and J gave up 8 bases; unmatched junction bases: 3. In DNA form, the CDR3 reads TGTGCCAGCAGCGGACTAGCGGGAGGCGATGAGCAGTTCTTC. Amino acid sequence: CASSGLAGGDEQFF.

This chain connects TRBV11-3 to TRBJ2-1; D call uncertain. The CDR3 has 13 amino acids. V was cut by 1 base and J by 8 bases, with 9 bases left in between. Germline-derived CDR1 and CDR2 are SGHNT and YENEEA. The CDR3 DNA is TGTGCCAGCAGCTTAGGAGCCCCCTATGAGCAGTTCTTC. The encoded protein is CASSLGAPYEQFF.

The V call is TRBV24-1, the J call TRBJ2-5, with D possibly being TRBD2 (6 bases). This CDR3 contains 16 residues. Germline CDR1 KGHDR, CDR2 SFDVKD. With 1 base removed from V and 3 bases from J, the gap between germline ends came to 14 bases. CDR3 protein: CATSDFSWEREETQYF. The DNA of the CDR3 is TGTGCCACCAGTGATTTTAGTTGGGAGCGGGAAGAGACCCAGTACTTC.

Notes on this clonotype: A much larger clone differs from this one at a single base, so this may be a read error. The CDR3 carries no conserved terminal phenylalanine or tryptophan, so it likely arises from a read error. This chain links TRBV6-2 or TRBV6-3 with TRBJ1-1; 12 bases line up with TRBD1. The CDR3 is made up of 16 amino acids. The V gene's germline CDR1 is MNHEY and CDR2 SVGEGT. V shed 7 bases, J shed 2 bases, and the junction held 8 bases outside the gene matches. Here the CDR3 reads CASTTPGQGANTEAFL. The DNA for the CDR3 is TGTGCCAGCACTACCCCGGGACAGGGGGCCAACACTGAAGCTTTCCTT.

This clonotype was observed a few times. Just one base apart from a much larger clone, this may be a read error. This chain joins TRBV6-1 and TRBJ1-1, with D unresolved. Germline V gives CDR1 MNHNS, CDR2 SASEGT. This CDR3 is built from 13 residues. DNA for the CDR3: TGTGCCAGCCTTTTCTCAGTCAACACTGAAGCTTCCTTT. It translates to CASLFSVNTEASF.

There are many counts of this clonotype. The gene calls are TRBV5-1 and TRBJ2-7; 8 bases map to TRBD1. Germline values: CDR1 SGHRS, CDR2 YFSETQ. This CDR3 has 15 amino acids. The J segment lost 0 bases and the V segment lost 9 bases, leaving 11 bases of the junction unmatched. CDR3 DNA sequence: TGCGCCACCCGGACAGGGAGTTTTGCCTCCTACGAGCAGTACTTC. Translation: CATRTGSFASYEQYF. The full variable domain, rest sourced from reference TRBV5-1 and TRBJ2-7, is KAGVTQTPRYLIKTRGQQVTLSCSPISGHRSVSWYQQTPGQGLQFLFEYFSETQRNKGNFPGRFSGRQFSNSRSEMNVSTLELGDSALYLCATRTGSFASYEQYFGPGTRLTVT.

This clonotype was observed a few times. The V gene is TRBV7-9, the J gene TRBJ1-1; 10 bases are shared with TRBD1. This CDR3 contains 17 residues. Germline lookup yields CDR1 SEHNR and CDR2 FQNEAQ (reference sequence). The V and J ends lost 5 bases and 0 bases, in that order; junction bases with no gene match: 9. CDR3 region: CASSPRDRGALNTEAFF. CDR3 in DNA: TGTGCCAGCAGCCCGCGGGACAGGGGTGCCCTGAACACTGAAGCTTTCTTT.

The chain has TRBV6-1 and TRBJ2-4; D might be TRBD1 or TRBD2, each matching 5 bases. The CDR3 consists of 11 residues. Germline CDR1 is MNHNS and CDR2 is SASEGT. Trimming removed 8 bases at V and 8 bases at J, with 10 bases between. The CDR3 is CASLGVDIQYF. CDR3 DNA sequence: TGTGCCAGCCTGGGGGTTGACATTCAGTACTTC.

The chain joins TRBV28 to TRBJ2-7; 9 nucleotides align to TRBD2. V lost 6 bases, J lost 5 bases, and 14 bases stayed unmatched. The CDR3 has 16 amino acids. Germline loops: CDR1 MDHEN, CDR2 SYDVKM. CDR3 sequence reads: CASRTLREGLYDEQYF. CDR3 DNA: TGTGCCAGCAGAACTCTGCGGGAGGGACTCTACGACGAGCAGTACTTC.